The clone carrying this T cell receptor beta chain showed up just once. This sample is drawn from a study of blood T cell repertoires in COVID-19. The wider study: Samples taken during acute and convalescent COVID-19 were collected in the United States, Italy and Spain.

Germline V gives CDR1 KGHSH, CDR2 LQKENI. Unmatched junction bases numbered 1, after V lost 6 bases and J lost 3 bases. The CDR3 extends over 13 amino acids. Patients at the Seattle site were enrolled during active infection and followed longitudinally. Original methodology: Researchers report that nucleated cell counts were estimated from reference gene primer amplification. Using immunoSEQ multiplex PCR, the repertoire was profiled, and TCRdb retains in-frame clones only, with some absent. Clone size and V and J calls were adopted from that table, with D and trimming inferred from the DNA. Altogether 310,000 or so clones are present, approximately 90% being singletons, with the ten largest covering roughly a tenth.

Sequences were obtained from peripheral blood. This chain uses TRBV18 with TRBJ2-4; TRBD1 matches at 8 bases. This TCR came from a man aged 30-40 years with COVID-19, enrolled during active disease. The CDR3 spells CASSTGDKNIQYF. The CDR3 nucleotides are TGTGCCAGCTCGACAGGGGACAAAAACATTCAGTACTTC. The variable domain in full, completed from reference TRBV18 and TRBJ2-4, reads NAGVMQNPRHLVRRRGQEARLRCSPMKGHSHVYWYRQLPEEGLKFMVYLQKENIIDESGMPKERFSAEFPKEGPSILRIQQVVRGDSAAYFCASSTGDKNIQYFGAGTRLSVL.